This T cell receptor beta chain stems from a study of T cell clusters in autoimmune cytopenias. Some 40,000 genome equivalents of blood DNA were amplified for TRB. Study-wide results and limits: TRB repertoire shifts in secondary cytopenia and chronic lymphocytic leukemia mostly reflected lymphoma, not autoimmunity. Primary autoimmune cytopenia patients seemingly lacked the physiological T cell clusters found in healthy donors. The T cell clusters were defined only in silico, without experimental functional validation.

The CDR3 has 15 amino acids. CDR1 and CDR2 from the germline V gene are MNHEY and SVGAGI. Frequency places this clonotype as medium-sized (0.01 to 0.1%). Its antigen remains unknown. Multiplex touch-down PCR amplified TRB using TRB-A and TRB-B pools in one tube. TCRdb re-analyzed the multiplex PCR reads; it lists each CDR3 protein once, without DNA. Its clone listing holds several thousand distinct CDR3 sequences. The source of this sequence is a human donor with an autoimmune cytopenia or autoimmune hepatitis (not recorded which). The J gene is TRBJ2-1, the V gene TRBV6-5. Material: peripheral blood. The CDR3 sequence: CASRATSEIYNEQFF.